Below are 7 T cell receptor beta chains sequenced from a single sample in a study of T cell repertoires in cytomegalovirus infection. TCRdb called the reads again in MiXCR, with one record for every CDR3 protein. The data hold roughly 350,000 distinct CDR3 sequences, with approximately 30% observed a single time. What these receptors recognize is not known. The source material was cultured PBMCs, sampled from culture after CMV antigen stimulation. All receptors derive from a human donor in good health (CMV status not recorded). Some clones in this sample may be carry-over from other donors' samples.

The rearrangement uses TRBV5-8 and TRBJ1-4, with D possibly being TRBD1 (6 bases). CDR1 is SGHTS, CDR2 YDEGEE, per germline. Trimming removed 3 bases at V and 3 bases at J, with 12 bases between. CDR3 size: 15 residues. CDR3 region: CASSSTGSPNEKLFF. CDR3 nucleotide sequence: TGTGCCAGCAGCTCGACAGGTTCGCCTAATGAAAAACTGTTTTTT.

This clonotype showed up just a few times. The chain combines TRBV15 with TRBJ1-6; a weak D match, TRBD1 (5 bases). The V end lost 0 bases, the J end lost 6 bases, and 15 bases lay between the germline ends. The germline V gene encodes CDR1 LNHNV and CDR2 YYDKDF (reference sequence). The CDR3 is 17 amino acids. CDR3 sequence (DNA): TGTGCCACCAGCAGAGATCCCCACGAGGGGTTTAATTCACCCCTCCACTTT. It is translated as CATSRDPHEGFNSPLHF.

The genes are TRBV11-2 and TRBJ2-1, with 13 positions matching TRBD2. This CDR3 spans 17 amino acids. J gave up 4 bases and V 5 bases, and 8 bases lay outside the gene matches. In germline, CDR1 is SGHAT, CDR2 FQNNGV. Here the CDR3 DNA reads TGTGCCAGCAGCACCGGGACTAGCGGGATGGGTTACAATGAGCAGTTCTTC. Protein sequence: CASSTGTSGMGYNEQFF. Full variable domain (remainder filled in from reference TRBV11-2 and TRBJ2-1): EAGVAQSPRYKIIEKRQSVAFWCNPISGHATLYWYQQILGQGPKLLIQFQNNGVVDDSQLPKDRFSAERLKGVDSTLKIQPAKLEDSAVYLCASSTGTSGMGYNEQFFGPGTRLTVL.

Remarks on this clonotype: This clone may be a read error of a much larger clone one base away. This CDR3 is CASSSLDRFRNIIYF. CDR3 bases: TGTGCCAGCAGTTCCCTGGACAGGTTTAGGAACATCATATATTTT. The chain has TRBV7-2 and TRBJ1-3, with TRBD1 identical over 7 bases. CDR1 SGHTA and CDR2 FQGNSA come from the germline V gene. This CDR3 comprises 15 residues.

CDR3 residues: CASSLGRLGTEAFF. The CDR3 DNA reads as TGTGCCAGTAGCCTGGGAAGGCTAGGCACTGAAGCTTTCTTT. V is TRBV19 and J is TRBJ1-1, with no clear D. Trimming removed 6 bases from V and 4 bases from J, with 15 bases in between. The CDR3 totals 14 residues. Germline loops: CDR1 LNHDA, CDR2 SQIVND (reference sequence).

The rearrangement uses TRBV6-1 and TRBJ2-7; unclear D gene. The V gene lost 5 bases and the J gene lost 4 bases, with 18 bases spanning the gap. This CDR3 has 15 residues. Per germline, CDR1 MNHNS and CDR2 SASEGT. In nucleotides, the CDR3 is TGTGCCAGCAGTTATGGGCTGCCGGATAGGTACGAGCAGTACTTC. Translating it yields CASSYGLPDRYEQYF.

This clonotype was observed a few times. The V gene is TRBV19, the J gene TRBJ1-2; no reliable D call. Germline V CDR1 and CDR2: LNHDA, SQIVND (reference sequence). CDR3 length: 13 amino acids. V lost 8 bases and J 10 bases, leaving 20 bases between the germline ends. DNA of the CDR3: TGTGCCAGTCGGACGGATCCTTTACGCGACTACACCTTC. Translating it yields CASRTDPLRDYTF.